This TCR beta chain derives from a study of shared clonotypes between healthy human individuals. Naivety among CD8 cells was defined by CD45RO negativity and positive CCR7 selection, thereby excluding terminally differentiated effector memory CD45RA+ cells. Assay used: immunoSEQ multiplex PCR; TCRdb lists only in-frame clones, some missing. Among about 1,900,000 clones listed, just under 95% were seen once. Germline CDR1 and CDR2: MNHEY and SVGAGI. The V segment lost 11 bases and the J segment 4 bases; nucleotides outside the gene matches: 10. The CDR3 has 15 residues. The sequencing input was naive CD8+ T cells sorted from blood. The source is a man aged 18 to 35 in good health. The chain combines TRBV6-5 with TRBJ2-7; the match to TRBD2 covers 14 bases. Here the CDR3 DNA reads TGTGCCTCCTCATGGGGACTAGCGGGAGAATACGAGCAGTACTTC. Translated: CASSWGLAGEYEQYF.